Following are 13 T cell receptor beta chains from one sample sequenced in a study of cytomegalovirus exposure and HLA in healthy donors. It was with 60 Vbeta and 13 Jbeta primers that the PCR ran. TCRdb's table, derived via immunoSEQ multiplex PCR, lists solely in-frame clones and lacks some. The sample holds some 180,000 clones; 75% to 85% are singletons and the top ten take 1.5% to 2%. The sample consisted of PBMCs. The receptors come from a man in his late teens or twenties in good health and CMV-seronegative.

J is TRBJ1-2 and V is TRBV6-5; a possible D gene is TRBD1 (6 bases). The CDR3 is 14 amino acids. V was trimmed by 7 bases and J by 0 bases, leaving 12 bases between them. Germline CDR1 is MNHEY and CDR2 is SVGAGI. This CDR3 reads CASTKQGTNYGYTF. DNA for the CDR3: TGTGCCAGCACAAAACAGGGAACTAACTATGGCTACACCTTC.

The V gene is TRBV14, the J gene TRBJ1-6; possibly TRBD1 for D (6 bases). This CDR3 has 17 residues. The V and J ends lost 1 base and 8 bases respectively, with 18 bases between them. In germline, CDR1 is SGHDN, CDR2 FVKESK. The DNA for the CDR3 is TGTGCCAGCAGCCAAGTTGGTGCAGGGGTGCTGGATTCACCCCTCCACTTT. This encodes CASSQVGAGVLDSPLHF.

This clone was seen once. The chain recombines TRBV10-3 with TRBJ2-3; TRBD1 matches at 8 bases. Per germline, CDR1 ENHRY and CDR2 SYGVKD. This CDR3 contains 15 residues. The junction had 14 bases not matched to a gene; V was cut back by 6 bases and J by 9 bases. The chain's CDR3 is CAIRPQGAHQFTQYF. The CDR3 region has the DNA TGTGCCATCAGGCCGCAGGGGGCGCATCAATTCACGCAGTATTTT.

This chain connects TRBV21-1 to TRBJ1-1; the table's D call of TRBD1 was not tested on the DNA. TRBV21-1 is deemed a pseudogene. The CDR3 runs 15 residues. The chain's CDR3 is CASSKSVTGGPEAFF. The DNA for the CDR3 is TGTGCCAGCAGCAAATCGGTGACAGGTGGTCCTGAAGCTTTCTTT.

As to this clone: One end of the junction varies from germline; a read error may be responsible. This chain connects TRBV2 to TRBJ1-3; no firm D call. The CDR3 covers 13 residues. Germline CDR1 SNHLY, CDR2 FYNNEI. CDR3 nucleotides: TGTGCCAGCAGTGAGGCAGTCCGAAACACCATGTATTTT. Protein product: CASSEAVRNTMYF. The variable domain in full, completed from reference TRBV2 and TRBJ1-3, reads EPEVTQTPSHQVTQMGQEVILRCVPISNHLYFYWYRQILGQKVEFLVSFYNNEISEKSEIFDDQFSVERPDGSNFTLKIRSTKLEDSAMYFCASSEAVRNTMYFGEGSWLTVV.

CDR3 sequence reads: CASSSARVNTGELFF. CDR3 DNA sequence: TGTGCCAGCAGCTCCGCCCGGGTGAACACCGGGGAGCTGTTTTTT. This chain connects TRBV5-4 to TRBJ2-2; D not certain. This CDR3 is built from 15 residues. Trimming took off 3 bases at V and 1 base at J, with 10 bases between the two ends. CDR1 SGHNT and CDR2 YYREEE come from the germline V gene (reference sequence).

J is TRBJ1-1 and V is TRBV6-6; possible D gene TRBD1, 5 bases. Germline V gives CDR1 MNHNY, CDR2 SVGAGI (reference sequence). V lost 7 bases and J 5 bases, leaving 8 bases between the germline ends. The length of the CDR3 is 11 residues. CDR3 sequence reads: CASNGGTEAFF. CDR3 sequence (DNA): TGTGCCAGCAACGGGGGTACTGAAGCTTTCTTT.

The J gene is TRBJ2-1, the V gene TRBV19; D is uncertain. V lost 6 bases and J 4 bases, leaving 10 bases between the germline ends. Germline values: CDR1 LNHDA, CDR2 SQIVND (reference sequence). The CDR3 runs to 13 residues. The CDR3 spells CASSTTTYNEQFF. CDR3 DNA: TGTGCCAGTAGCACGACGACTTACAATGAGCAGTTCTTC. Using reference TRBV19 and TRBJ2-1 for the parts outside the CDR3, the full variable domain is DGGITQSPKYLFRKEGQNVTLSCEQNLNHDAMYWYRQDPGQGLRLIYYSQIVNDFQKGDIAEGYSVSREKKESFPLTVTSAQKNPTAFYLCASSTTTYNEQFFGPGTRLTVL.

Worth noting for this clone: The same CDR3 also results from other DNA sequences found in this sample. The chain links TRBV9 to TRBJ1-4, with D possibly matching TRBD1 (5 bases). Trimming took off 0 bases at V and 3 bases at J, with 9 bases between the two ends. Germline CDR1 SGDLS, CDR2 YYNGEE. This CDR3 has 15 amino acids. The CDR3 loop reads CASSVGGGSNEKLFF. The CDR3 region has the DNA TGTGCCAGCAGCGTAGGGGGGGGTTCTAATGAAAAACTGTTTTTT.

This chain uses TRBV27 with TRBJ1-2, with TRBD1 matching 8 bases. Unmatched junction bases numbered 8, after V lost 6 bases and J lost 2 bases. The CDR3 is 15 residues long. Per the germline V gene, CDR1 is MNHEY and CDR2 is SMNVEV (reference sequence). CDR3 DNA: TGTGCCAGCAGACTAGGGACAGGAGGGAACTATGGCTACACCTTC. Translating it yields CASRLGTGGNYGYTF.

The chain carries TRBV27 and TRBJ2-2; 9 bases fit TRBD1. Germline V gives CDR1 MNHEY, CDR2 SMNVEV (reference sequence). This CDR3 region has 17 residues. After removal of 5 bases from V and 0 bases from J, the junction contained 7 bases not matched to a gene. The CDR3 reads CASSGGTGQTNTGELFF. The CDR3 DNA reads TGTGCCAGCAGTGGCGGGACAGGGCAAACGAACACCGGGGAGCTGTTTTTT.

The chain uses TRBV18 and TRBJ1-1; 7 nucleotides line up with TRBD1. Germline CDR1 reads KGHSH; CDR2 reads LQKENI. The CDR3 has 16 residues. Trimming removed 2 bases from V and 1 base from J; junction bases left unmatched: 7. CDR3 region: CASSPVEGAGNTEAFF. In nucleotides, the CDR3 is TGTGCCAGCTCACCAGTGGAGGGGGCAGGGAACACTGAAGCTTTCTTT.

The rearrangement links TRBV6-1 to TRBJ1-2, with D possibly matching TRBD1 (5 bases). CDR1 is MNHNS and CDR2 is SASEGT in the germline V gene. Between the trimmed V and J ends, which lost 8 bases and 8 bases, there was a span of 15 bases. This CDR3 comprises 12 residues. The CDR3 reads CASGRGGWGYTF. CDR3 in DNA: TGTGCCAGCGGGCGGGGCGGCTGGGGCTACACCTTC.